One and the same sample provided the 14 T cell receptor beta chains below, sequenced in a study of cytomegalovirus exposure and HLA in healthy donors. The PCR used 60 Vbeta and 13 Jbeta primers. The assay was immunoSEQ multiplex PCR, and TCRdb's table has in-frame clones only and misses some. The repertoire has 120,000 to 150,000 clones, 70% to 85% of them found once; the top ten carry around 4.5%. The sample taken for sequencing was PBMCs. The receptors stem from a middle-aged man in good health and CMV-seropositive.

V gene TRBV5-5 combines with J gene TRBJ2-1, with a tentative D call TRBD2 (6 bases). CDR3 length: 16 residues. Trimming took 2 bases from V and 2 from J, leaving 14 bases between them. The V gene's germline CDR1 is SGHKS and CDR2 YYEKEE (reference sequence). The CDR3 reads CASSLGARDPYNEQFF. The CDR3 DNA reads as TGTGCCAGCAGCTTAGGGGCGCGGGATCCCTACAATGAGCAGTTCTTC.

The V call is TRBV5-6, the J call TRBJ1-1, with 8 bases aligning to TRBD1. The CDR3 totals 15 residues. Germline CDR1 and CDR2: SGHDT and YYEEEE. V shed 5 bases and J 3 bases; nucleotides not matched to a gene: 9. Here the CDR3 reads CASRVLTGEDTEAFF. The CDR3 nucleotides read TGTGCCAGCAGGGTCCTGACAGGGGAGGACACTGAAGCTTTCTTT. Complete variable domain (other parts from reference TRBV5-6 and TRBJ1-1): DAGVTQSPTHLIKTRGQQVTLRCSPKSGHDTVSWYQQALGQGPQFIFQYYEEEERQRGNFPDRFSGHQFPNYSSELNVNALLLGDSALYLCASRVLTGEDTEAFFGQGTRLTVV.

The rearrangement joins TRBV5-1 to TRBJ2-1; D call uncertain. This CDR3 contains 14 residues. CDR1 and CDR2 (germline): SGHRS, YFSETQ. The V end lost 0 bases, the J end lost 4 bases, and 8 bases lay between the germline ends. The CDR3 sequence is CASSLGHQYNEQFF. CDR3 bases: TGCGCCAGCAGCTTGGGACATCAGTACAATGAGCAGTTCTTC.

The CDR3 DNA follows: TGCGCCAGCAGCCCCTGGACAGGGAATAAGATGGATGAGCAGTTCTTC. It is translated as CASSPWTGNKMDEQFF. The chain is built from TRBV5-1 and TRBJ2-1; 8 bases match TRBD1. Germline trimming cut 4 bases from V and 8 bases from J; bases unmatched to any gene: 14. The CDR3 totals 16 residues. The germline V gene has CDR1 SGHRS and CDR2 YFSETQ.

This clone was seen a handful of times. The CDR3 spells CASSPSTELFF. Written as DNA, the CDR3 is TGTGCCAGCAGTCCCTCCACTGAACTGTTTTTT. The genes are TRBV2 and TRBJ1-4; D uncertain. Deletions cut 5 bases from V and 12 bases from J, with 10 bases between. Germline loops: CDR1 SNHLY, CDR2 FYNNEI. The CDR3 is 11 amino acids.

V usage is TRBV6-1 and J usage is TRBJ2-1; a weak D match, TRBD1 (5 bases). V was clipped by 6 bases and J by 5 bases, with 17 bases between them. This CDR3 has 15 residues. Per germline, CDR1 MNHNS and CDR2 SASEGT. The CDR3 here is CASRILLGHHNEQFF. For the CDR3, the DNA is TGTGCCAGCAGGATCCTTCTCGGACACCACAATGAGCAGTTCTTC.

The chain links TRBV5-6 to TRBJ2-7; D might be TRBD1 (6 bases). Between the trimmed V and J ends, which lost 2 bases and 5 bases, there was a span of 14 bases. The CDR3 is 14 amino acids. Germline V lookup: CDR1 SGHDT, CDR2 YYEEEE. This chain's CDR3 is CASSFQGWADEQYF. Here the CDR3 DNA reads TGTGCCAGCAGCTTCCAGGGGTGGGCAGACGAGCAGTACTTC.

The chain carries TRBV14 and TRBJ2-1; 8 positions agree with TRBD2. Germline CDR1 SGHDN, CDR2 FVKESK. This CDR3 has 21 amino acids. Trimming took 6 bases from V and 0 from J; bases not matched to a gene: 22. The CDR3 nucleotides are TGTGCCAGCAGTCCGATTTACCGACTAGCGACCCAAAACAACTCCTACAATGAGCAGTTCTTC. Protein sequence: CASSPIYRLATQNNSYNEQFF.

The genes are TRBV27 and TRBJ2-1, with 9 bases that match TRBD1. Germline CDR1 and CDR2: MNHEY and SMNVEV (reference sequence). This CDR3 has 15 amino acids. V gave up 6 bases and J gave up 7 bases; unmatched junction bases: 10. CDR3 in DNA: TGTGCCAGCAGAGCGGGACAGGGCGGTCGGAATGAGCAGTTCTTC. Protein: CASRAGQGGRNEQFF.

The genes are TRBV5-1 and TRBJ2-7, with a tentative D call TRBD1 (5 bases). This CDR3 is 13 amino acids long. CDR1 and CDR2 from the germline V gene are SGHRS and YFSETQ. The V and J ends lost 4 bases and 2 bases respectively, with 10 bases between them. DNA of the CDR3: TGCGCCAGCAGCGGGCAGGGTCCCTACGAGCAGTACTTC. It translates to CASSGQGPYEQYF.

The chain links TRBV18 to TRBJ1-2; D perhaps matches TRBD1 (6 bases). The V gene's germline CDR1 is KGHSH and CDR2 LQKENI. The CDR3 spans 15 residues. V was cut by 1 base and J by 4 bases, with 13 bases left in between. CDR3 amino acids: CASSPLGQRVYGYTF. In DNA, the CDR3 is TGTGCCAGCTCACCACTCGGACAGCGAGTCTATGGCTACACCTTC. The full variable domain, with the rest looked up from reference TRBV18 and TRBJ1-2, is NAGVMQNPRHLVRRRGQEARLRCSPMKGHSHVYWYRQLPEEGLKFMVYLQKENIIDESGMPKERFSAEFPKEGPSILRIQQVVRGDSAAYFCASSPLGQRVYGYTFGSGTRLTVV.

The chain couples TRBV30 to TRBJ2-5; D not certain. The closer fit of TRBJ2-7 to the DNA end suggests the J call may be wrong. The germline V gene has CDR1 GTSNPN and CDR2 SVGIG (reference sequence). This CDR3 spans 13 amino acids. The CDR3 DNA reads TGTGCCTGGGGCGTCGGTTGGGACTACGAGCAGTACTTC. It translates to CAWGVGWDYEQYF.

The V call is TRBV4-1, the J call TRBJ2-7, with D possibly being TRBD2 (6 bases). V shed 1 base and J shed 5 bases, with 21 bases lying between them. The CDR3 is 17 amino acids. From germline, CDR1 is MGHRA and CDR2 YSYEKL. The CDR3 nucleotides read TGCGCCAGCAGCCAAGGGGCCGAACGGGAGATCGCCGACGAGCAGTACTTC. It specifies CASSQGAEREIADEQYF.

The rearrangement joins TRBV5-6 to TRBJ2-7; TRBD2 matches at 7 bases. CDR1 is SGHDT, CDR2 YYEEEE, per germline. The CDR3 consists of 13 residues. Trimming at V came to 5 bases and at J to 7 bases, leaving 9 bases not matched to a gene. CDR3 residues: CASRRNLGGEQYF. CDR3 coding DNA: TGTGCCAGCAGGAGGAATCTCGGGGGGGAGCAGTACTTC. Combining the CDR3 with reference TRBV5-6 and TRBJ2-7 gives the whole variable domain DAGVTQSPTHLIKTRGQQVTLRCSPKSGHDTVSWYQQALGQGPQFIFQYYEEEERQRGNFPDRFSGHQFPNYSSELNVNALLLGDSALYLCASRRNLGGEQYFGPGTRLTVT.